These 9 T cell receptor beta chains came from one sample sequenced in a study of T cell clones after liver transplantation (dated by TCRdb to between 2018 and 2021). The method behind the library was the immunoSEQ multiplex PCR assay. The clones in this table, taken by TCRdb from immuneACCESS, are in-frame only. Not every clone is retained; where verified, under half of the shortfall comes from an unresolved V gene, and the cause of the rest is unknown. For this sample the table gives 95,000 to 110,000 clones, of which around 84% were detected only once. The top ten clones comprise about 2.8% of the sample. The source was CD4+ T cells from blood, collected around 44 months after liver transplant. All receptors come from a human patient who received a liver transplant. Some T cells present after a transplant may be cells of the graft donor.

V is TRBV12-5 and J is TRBJ2-1; 11 bases fit TRBD2. CDR3 length: 21 amino acids. The V segment lost 0 bases and the J segment 0 bases; nucleotides outside the gene matches: 13. The germline gives CDR1 LGHNT, CDR2 FRNRAP. This chain's CDR3 is CASGLVLETSGGVGSYNEQFF. The CDR3 DNA reads as TGTGCTAGTGGTTTGGTACTAGAAACTAGCGGGGGAGTCGGCTCCTACAATGAGCAGTTCTTC. The variable domain in full, completed from reference TRBV12-5 and TRBJ2-1, reads DARVTQTPRHKVTEMGQEVTMRCQPILGHNTVFWYRQTMMQGLELLAYFRNRAPLDDSGMPKDRFSAEMPDATLATLKIQPSEPRDSAVYFCASGLVLETSGGVGSYNEQFFGPGTRLTVL.

The chain employs TRBV15 and TRBJ1-3, with D unclear. CDR1 LNHNV and CDR2 YYDKDF come from the germline V gene (reference sequence). The CDR3 runs to 11 residues. V lost 5 bases to trimming and J lost 8 bases, with 7 bases between them. CDR3 bases: TGTGCCACCAGCCTAAGAGACACCATATATTTT. Protein sequence: CATSLRDTIYF.

This clone was seen only a few times. This chain connects TRBV29-1 to TRBJ1-2, with unresolved D. The germline V gene has CDR1 SQVTM and CDR2 ANQGSEA. The V gene lost 1 base and the J gene lost 7 bases, with 13 bases spanning the gap. The CDR3 has 13 residues. This chain's CDR3 is CSVEVSLTSGYTF. In DNA form, the CDR3 reads TGCAGCGTTGAAGTAAGTCTGACCAGTGGCTACACCTTC.

In this sample, this clone turned up a few times. The rearrangement uses TRBV10-3 and TRBJ1-5; no definite D call. Germline V gene lookup returns CDR1 ENHRY and CDR2 SYGVKD. Trimming shortened V by 4 bases and J by 3 bases, and 4 bases separated the two germline ends. The CDR3 totals 12 residues. The CDR3 nucleotides read TGTGCCATCAGTGGAATCAATCAGCCCCAGCATTTT. This translates into CAISGINQPQHF.

The chain employs TRBV13 and TRBJ1-1; the match to TRBD1 covers 7 bases. Germline V gene sequence: CDR1 PRHDT, CDR2 FYEKMQ (reference sequence). V lost 1 base and J lost 8; bases outside the gene matches: 10. The CDR3 contains 15 residues. The CDR3 nucleotides read TGTGCCAGCAGCTTAGTCCGGACAGGTCGAAACGAAGCTTTCTTT. Its translation is CASSLVRTGRNEAFF.

This chain uses TRBV6-5 with TRBJ1-5; D is perhaps TRBD1 (5 bases). V was cut by 2 bases and J by 6 bases, with 11 bases left in between. In germline, CDR1 is MNHEY, CDR2 SVGAGI. The CDR3 sequence is 14 residues long. CDR3 bases: TGTGCCAGCAGTTACAGTGGGAGGGGTCAGCCCCAGCATTTT. It specifies CASSYSGRGQPQHF.

The CDR3 loop is CASTSKGSSYNSPLHF. DNA of the CDR3: TGTGCCAGCACCTCTAAGGGGAGCTCCTATAATTCACCCCTCCACTTT. V is TRBV5-4 and J is TRBJ1-6; perhaps TRBD1 as D (5 bases). V lost 6 bases and J lost 0, with 13 bases in between. Germline V gene data show CDR1 as SGHNT and CDR2 as YYREEE (reference sequence). The length of the CDR3 is 16 residues.

The chain employs TRBV29-1 and TRBJ1-2, with TRBD1 matching over 7 bases. The CDR3 is made up of 13 amino acids. J was trimmed by 5 bases and V by 2 bases; bases with no gene match: 5. Germline values: CDR1 SQVTM, CDR2 ANQGSEA. Here the CDR3 reads CSVEMTGTYGYTF. The CDR3 nucleotides are TGCAGCGTTGAAATGACAGGGACATATGGCTACACCTTC.

The CDR3: CASSLAQGGGYTF. The CDR3 DNA sequence: TGTGCCAGCAGCTTGGCACAGGGAGGTGGCTACACCTTC. The rearrangement links TRBV7-8 to TRBJ1-2, with a tentative D call TRBD1 (6 bases). This CDR3 is built from 13 residues. Germline-derived CDR1 and CDR2 are SGHVS and FQNEAQ. V lost 3 bases, J lost 7 bases, and 12 bases lay in between.